This T cell receptor (beta chain) was found in a study of vaccination effects on CD4 cells after COVID-19. As for the study in general: A few convalescent patients were sampled early and late after vaccination. Median timing of post-vaccine samples was 72 days after the second dose. The study's findings and limits: Whether induced by infection or by vaccine, clones showed marked clonal contraction late after vaccination. Convalescent patients numbered few in the study; early post-infection timepoints were missing entirely.

V shed 0 bases and J 1 base; nucleotides not matched to a gene: 5. The CDR3 runs 16 residues. Germline CDR1 LGHNA, CDR2 YNFKEQ. Comments on this clone: The antigen remains undetermined.

Assay: immunoSEQ multiplex PCR; the TCRdb copy retains only in-frame clones and omits some. The data show about 15,000 clones, 76% seen once. ViraFEST assay sequencing came after antigen-specific CD4+ T cells were expanded with viral peptide pools. Once cultured for 10 days, the cells underwent separation to obtain CD4+ T cells. PCR showed that the person got SARS-CoV-2 infection at some point between March and December 2020. Two-dose BNT162b2 or mRNA-1273 vaccination was given to participants. This sample comprised CD4+ T cells from PBMCs cultured with SARS-CoV-2 spike peptides, obtained after COVID-19 vaccination. The rearrangement joins TRBV4-2 to TRBJ1-2; 7 bases are shared with TRBD1. This clonotype was obtained from a human donor who had a prior SARS-CoV-2 infection. The CDR3 spells CASSQDVHRGNYGYTF. DNA of the CDR3: TGTGCCAGCAGCCAAGATGTTCACAGGGGTAACTATGGCTACACCTTC.